These 9 T cell receptor beta chains originate from one sample sequenced in a study of cytomegalovirus exposure and HLA in healthy donors. PCR primers comprised 60 Vbeta and 13 Jbeta primers. Sequenced by immunoSEQ multiplex PCR; TCRdb stores in-frame clones only, minus some. The repertoire holds more than 85,000 clones, with roughly 13% as singletons. Sequencing input: PBMCs. These receptors all stem from a man in his forties or fifties in good health and CMV-seropositive.

There are a few counts of this clone. The V call is TRBV4-3, the J call TRBJ2-3; no reliable D call. The CDR3 consists of 15 residues. The germline V gene encodes CDR1 LGHNA and CDR2 YSLEER. V lost 0 bases, J lost 0 bases, and 7 bases lay in between. CDR3 nucleotide sequence: TGCGCCAGCAGCCAAGATCGAGGAAGCACAGATACGCAGTATTTT. Protein product: CASSQDRGSTDTQYF.

This clone appeared a few times. The V call is TRBV7-2, the J call TRBJ2-7, with 9 bases matching TRBD1. The CDR3 is 14 residues long. In germline, CDR1 is SGHTA, CDR2 FQGNSA. Trimming cost V 5 bases and J 3 bases; bases outside gene matches: 5. CDR3 nucleotides: TGTGCCAGCAGCGGGACAGGGATCAACTACGAGCAGTACTTC. Amino acids: CASSGTGINYEQYF.

This clone was seen a handful of times. The chain recombines TRBV12-5 with TRBJ2-3, with D possibly being TRBD1 (5 bases). The CDR3 sequence is 16 residues long. Germline CDR1 and CDR2: LGHNT and FRNRAP. V was trimmed by 1 base and J by 0 bases, leaving 11 bases between them. Written as DNA, the CDR3 is TGTGCTAGTGGTTTGGACCTACAGGCGAGCACAGATACGCAGTATTTT. Amino acid sequence: CASGLDLQASTDTQYF.

This chain links TRBV27 with TRBJ2-2; 12 positions match TRBD2. The CDR3 length is 17 residues. J gave up 1 base and V 5 bases, and 5 bases lay outside the gene matches. Germline V CDR1 and CDR2: MNHEY, SMNVEV (reference sequence). The CDR3 protein is CASSRGTSGLNTGELFF. The CDR3 nucleotides read TGTGCCAGCAGTCGCGGGACTAGCGGGCTGAACACCGGGGAGCTGTTTTTT.

This clone was picked up a small number of times. The chain combines TRBV5-1 with TRBJ2-3; the D gene is possibly TRBD2 (6 bases). Between the trimmed V and J ends, which lost 4 bases and 0 bases, there was a span of 15 bases. The CDR3 runs 16 residues. Germline CDR1 and CDR2: SGHRS and YFSETQ. CDR3 region: CASSRSRDSSTDTQYF. The CDR3 DNA is TGCGCCAGCAGCCGATCCCGGGACTCGAGCACAGATACGCAGTATTTT.

This clone has only a few counts. The rearrangement joins TRBV2 to TRBJ2-7; D is unresolved. The CDR3 consists of 15 residues. Germline V CDR1 and CDR2: SNHLY, FYNNEI. Deletions cut 5 bases from V and 0 bases from J, with 14 bases between. CDR3 in amino acids: CASSPTWASSYEQYF. The CDR3, as DNA: TGTGCCAGCAGTCCAACTTGGGCGAGCTCCTACGAGCAGTACTTC.

This clone was counted a few times. The chain recombines TRBV9 with TRBJ2-3, with a weak D call TRBD2 (7 bases). The CDR3 spans 14 residues. Germline V lookup: CDR1 SGDLS, CDR2 YYNGEE. Trimming stripped 0 bases from V and 6 bases from J, with 11 bases between. In DNA form, the CDR3 reads TGTGCCAGCAGCGTAGGGGGGGGCTCGGATACGCAGTATTTT. This translates into CASSVGGGSDTQYF.

The chain is built from TRBV7-6 and TRBJ2-7; 14 nucleotides match TRBD2. Unmatched junction bases numbered 10, after V lost 5 bases and J lost 7 bases. The V gene's germline CDR1 is SGHVS and CDR2 FNYEAQ. The CDR3 extends over 16 amino acids. The CDR3 sequence: CASSPSGTSGRGEQYF. CDR3 coding DNA: TGTGCCAGCAGCCCCTCCGGGACTAGCGGGAGAGGAGAGCAGTACTTC.

This clone was observed a few times. The chain has TRBV27 and TRBJ1-5; D might be TRBD1 (6 bases). Germline assignment: CDR1 MNHEY and CDR2 SMNVEV (reference sequence). Trimming cost V 5 bases and J 5 bases, with 19 bases left between them. This CDR3 has 16 amino acids. The CDR3 sequence is CASSITGQIPYQPQHF. CDR3 bases: TGTGCCAGCAGTATAACCGGACAGATTCCGTATCAGCCCCAGCATTTT.